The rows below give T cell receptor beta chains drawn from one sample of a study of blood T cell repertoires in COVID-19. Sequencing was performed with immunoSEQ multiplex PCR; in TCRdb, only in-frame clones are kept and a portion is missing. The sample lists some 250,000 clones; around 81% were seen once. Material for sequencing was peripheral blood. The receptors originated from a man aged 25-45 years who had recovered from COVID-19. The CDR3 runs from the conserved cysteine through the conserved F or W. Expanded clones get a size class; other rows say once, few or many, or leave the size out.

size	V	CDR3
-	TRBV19	CASSKGTVRSYNEQFF
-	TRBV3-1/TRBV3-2	CASSHGTGQGTGELFF
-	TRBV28	CASSSSGGGQETQYF
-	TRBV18	CASSPGTGGTEAFF
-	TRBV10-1	CASSERRDQPQHF
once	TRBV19	CASSIGPYSNQPQHF
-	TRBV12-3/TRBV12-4	CASSHRGRGEAFF
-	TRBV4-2	CASSQARVSPLHF
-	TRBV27	CATAGGSTYNEQFF
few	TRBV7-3	CASSLLGVNVAGELFF
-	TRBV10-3	CAISEWAAANLYSYTF
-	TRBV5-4	CASSFGQATEAFF
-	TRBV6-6	CASSWGTGKNTGELFF
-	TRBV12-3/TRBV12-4	CASRGTGAGYTF
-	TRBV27	CASSLAGQGGNSPLHF
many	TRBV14	CASSLTGGNTIYF
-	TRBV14	CASSQGADSPLHF
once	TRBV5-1	CASSLEAGSSTDTQYF
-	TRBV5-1	CASSDEGGANYF
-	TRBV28	CASSFDRGMDEAFF
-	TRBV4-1	CASSQVTGGYNEQFF
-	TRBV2	CASSGGGQRAVVEQYF
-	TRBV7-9	CASSLIGDYEQYF
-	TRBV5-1	CASSLEGGSGELFF
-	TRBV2	CASRRTGSLMGETQYF
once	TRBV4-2	CASSQDGSGGKTQYF
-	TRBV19	CASSMPLLTGELFF
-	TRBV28	CAIGAAGGSDTQYF
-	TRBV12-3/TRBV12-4	CASSRGDTQYF
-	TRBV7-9	CASSAGTGIEKLFF
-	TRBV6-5	CASSSGQLLEAFF
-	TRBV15	CATQPGTGVGYTF
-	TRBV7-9	CASSLGGTSTNEKLFF
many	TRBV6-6	CASSTATNTGELFF
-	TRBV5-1	CASRSGTGGTGELFF
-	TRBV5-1	CASSPGLLGADTQYF
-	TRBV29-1	CSAGREAGEQYF
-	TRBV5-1	CASSLALGQVDGYTF
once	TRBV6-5	CASNSGTGEYGYTF
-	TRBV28	CASSIGTGPNYGYTF
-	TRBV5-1	CASSPGQGEIPQHF
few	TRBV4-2	CASSRGTGDYNEQFF
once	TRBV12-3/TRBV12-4	CASSFSTGERGF
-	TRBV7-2	CASSPGTPRNNEQFF
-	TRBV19	CASSIGQFNEKLFF
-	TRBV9	CASSVASTLSSYNEQFF
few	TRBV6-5	CASRTGWDEQYF
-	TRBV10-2	CASSGGGAGEQFF
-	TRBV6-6	CASRRDTNEKLFF
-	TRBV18	CASSPVPSADTQYF